The entry below describes one TCR beta chain. Its specificity is unknown. This entry is derived from a study of blood T cells in healthy people across ages. Study findings and constraints: More naive CD4+ cells and higher diversity marked long-lived donors relative to aged donors. Any changes in expanded clonotypes were possibly confounded, as donor CMV status remained unknown.

Every donor provided 9.5 to 10 milliliters of peripheral blood. The ends were cut back, 3 bases at V and 4 bases at J, with 12 bases in the middle. The CDR3 covers 15 residues. The germline gives CDR1 KGHDR, CDR2 SFDVKD. For the second PCR, which ran for about 7 to 11 cycles, a sample-barcoded 5' primer and a J-beta primer mix were used. Each CDR3 protein gets one entry after TCRdb re-called the 5' RACE reads with MiXCR. There are more than 1,000,000 distinct CDR3 sequences in the sample; around 27% occur only once, and around 0.75% lies in the top ten. This same sample was also part of a study on T cells of mothers and their children. That report adds: Second-PCR primer M1S introduced sample barcodes and 2-4 random nucleotides.

The chain combines TRBV24-1 with TRBJ2-1; maybe TRBD1 (6 bases). The TCR sequence derives from a girl aged 2 to 9 in good health. Sequenced input: blood. The CDR3 protein is CATSDTGSPYNEQFF. The CDR3 nucleotides read TGTGCCACCAGTGATACAGGGAGTCCTTACAATGAGCAGTTCTTC.